The sequence of this T cell receptor (beta chain) was determined in a study of shared clonotypes between healthy human individuals. CDR3 length: 18 residues. Germline loops: CDR1 MDHEN, CDR2 SYDVKM. With 4 bases removed from V and 3 bases from J, the gap between germline ends came to 23 bases. Clones were read by immunoSEQ multiplex PCR, and TCRdb kept only the in-frame ones, dropping some. The sample gives roughly 1,000,000 clones, 75% to 80% of which show up once; 0.5% to 0.6% is in the top ten. Memory CD4+ cells were the fraction left after CD45RA+ naive selection. The chain is built from TRBV28 and TRBJ2-3, with D perhaps assigned TRBD1 or TRBD2 (6 bases each). The specimen sequenced was memory CD4+ T cells from PBMCs. Indicated subset: CD45RA-negative fraction. The sequence derives from a man aged 18-30 years in good health. Some clones in this sample may be carry-over from other donors' samples. CDR3 in amino acids: CASSSPTGAGRGTDTQYF. CDR3 DNA sequence: TGTGCCAGCAGTTCCCCTACGGGGGCAGGCCGGGGGACAGATACGCAGTATTTT.